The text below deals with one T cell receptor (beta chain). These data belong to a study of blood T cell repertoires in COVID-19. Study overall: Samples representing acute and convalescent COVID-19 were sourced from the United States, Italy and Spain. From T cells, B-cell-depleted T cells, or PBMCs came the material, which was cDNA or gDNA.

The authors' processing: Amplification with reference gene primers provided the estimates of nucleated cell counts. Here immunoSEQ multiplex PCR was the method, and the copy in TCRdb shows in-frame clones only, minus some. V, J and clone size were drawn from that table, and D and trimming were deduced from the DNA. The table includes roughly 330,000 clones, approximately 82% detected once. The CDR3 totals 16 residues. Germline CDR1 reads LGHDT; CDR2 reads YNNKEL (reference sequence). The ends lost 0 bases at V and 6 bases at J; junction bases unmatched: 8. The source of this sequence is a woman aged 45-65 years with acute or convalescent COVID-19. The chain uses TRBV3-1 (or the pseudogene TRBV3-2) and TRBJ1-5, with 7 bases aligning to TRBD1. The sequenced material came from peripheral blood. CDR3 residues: CASSQDRTGGSQPQHF. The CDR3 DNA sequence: TGTGCCAGCAGCCAAGATCGGACAGGTGGGAGTCAGCCCCAGCATTTT.